The clone carrying this TCR beta chain was seen at least ten times. What it recognizes is unknown. The data are from a study of regulatory T cells in long-lasting Graves disease. Study-level points and caveats: Newly diagnosed disease favored TRBV20-1 and TRBJ2-1 over persistent disease.

The V and J ends lost 4 bases and 7 bases respectively, with 7 bases between them. The CDR3 runs 11 residues. Construction of TCR beta libraries relied on iRepertoire HTBI primers and on Arm-PCR targeting CDR3 regions. MiXCR, applied by TCRdb to the multiplex PCR reads, yields one record per CDR3 protein. The profile covers 410,000 or so distinct CDR3 sequences, with about 15% appearing a single time and around 15% taken by the ten largest. Noted time point: newly diagnosed GD, antithyroid drugs for less than 3 months. After RNA was extracted from PBMCs, the TCR library was made from it. Graves' disease diagnosis followed American Thyroid Association guidelines. The sample also formed part of further work on T cells in Graves' hyperthyroidism and ophthalmopathy. From that paper: A model built on 13 V-J features separated ophthalmopathy from stable hyperthyroidism.

The sequencing used peripheral blood mononuclear cells (PBMCs), collected at new diagnosis, from a patient treated with antithyroid drugs. This receptor was identified in a young woman with Graves disease. The chain uses TRBV12-3 or TRBV12-4 and TRBJ1-1; D ambiguous. The CDR3 DNA reads as TGTGCCAGCAGTTATTTAGGTGAAGCTTTCTTT. Protein sequence: CASSYLGEAFF.